Detailed here is one TCR beta chain. The specificity of this receptor is unknown. Qualities for individual bases were not recorded, and no much larger clone is one base off. The entry originates in a study of PD-1 blockade in classical Hodgkin lymphoma (dated by TCRdb to 2019 to 2021). Background for the entire study: Nivolumab dosing was 3 mg/kg intravenously every 2 weeks, continuing until either disease progression or unacceptable toxicity. A peripheral blood immune signature of response to PD-1 blockade in classical Hodgkin lymphoma was defined using TCR beta sequencing and CyTOF.

The time point label on this specimen signifies: cycle 1 day 1 (C1D1), immediately before nivolumab initiation. Every trial patient had relapsed after autologous stem cell transplantation, and cohorts A, B and C differed in prior brentuximab vedotin exposure. A Miltenyi CD4+ T cell isolation kit was used for magnetic negative selection to purify CD4+ T cells from thawed PBMCs. The trial cohort comprised a few dozen patients with relapsed/refractory classical Hodgkin lymphoma whose best overall responses were complete response, partial response or progressive disease. Single-agent nivolumab was administered to trial patients in the multi-cohort phase II CheckMate 205 trial. An independent review committee assessed best overall response using the 2007 International Working Group response criteria. Trial PBMCs were collected just before the start of nivolumab (C1D1) and during therapy at cycle 2 day 1 and cycle 4 day 1. After peripheral blood was drawn into 8 mL Vacutainer Cell Preparation Tubes, PBMCs were isolated by centrifugation and then cryopreserved. Purified CD4+ and CD8+ fractions were prepared only for cases where an additional PBMC sample was available. Magnetically labelled cells were removed on LS columns in a quadroMACS separator, and the flow-through was collected as the purified fraction.

General study outcomes and caveats: The study covered only a single clinical trial cohort, and the causes of the repertoire differences, possibly disease activity or prior therapy, were still not defined. Baseline TCR diversity was reported as lower in newly diagnosed patients than in healthy donors, and lower still in relapsed/refractory patients. Patients starting nivolumab less than 1 year after ASCT had lower diversity and were excluded from later analyses to avoid confounding by immune reconstitution. Trial patients with a complete response had baseline diversity similar to that of newly diagnosed patients, while partial responders and progressors had significantly lower diversity. By C4D1, a significant rise was seen in CD4+ TCR diversity but not in CD8+ TCR diversity (p=0.0027 vs p=0.16), and the rise was most apparent among complete responders (p=0.02).

The junction shows trimming of 8 bases on V and 4 bases on J, plus 12 bases between the germline ends. CDR1 MDHEN and CDR2 SYDVKM were looked up in the germline V gene. The CDR3 starts with the cysteine, ends with the phenylalanine, and has 12 residues. Here the CDR3 DNA is all that survives: 36 bases in frame from base 1. The Qiagen DNeasy kit was used to extract genomic DNA from unsorted PBMCs and from the negatively selected CD4+ and CD8+ fractions. TCR beta CDR3 regions were subjected to amplification by immunoSEQ multiplex PCR with primers that anneal to V and J segments. A synthetic immune receptor repertoire was used to minimize amplification bias, and remaining bias was computationally removed after sequencing. From the authors' description of their analysis: Custom Python scripts were used to quantify repertoire diversity as the Shannon entropy index. The unsorted, CD4+ and CD8+ repertoires were each analyzed separately, with the exception of combined analyses, where CD4+ and CD8+ sequences were merged in silico. A clone counted as expanded when the clone's frequency after treatment rose at least 2-fold relative to C1D1, and clones undetected at baseline were given a pseudocount of 0.5. Singleton clones were defined as clones with 0 or 1 copy at C1D1, and non-singleton clones were defined as clones with 2 or more copies. Clones expanded in unsorted samples were labelled as CD4+, CD8+ or unknown by matching protein sequences in sorted samples from the same patient. Wilcoxon tests were applied to paired samples to test diversity changes from C1D1 to C4D1. TCRdb provides this immuneACCESS table in a form limited to in-frame rearrangements. Some clones are lacking; in checked studies, under half of them reflect an unresolved V gene, and why the rest are absent is not known. V, J and clone size were drawn from that table, and D and trimming were deduced from the DNA. The sample includes 7,000 to 8,000 clones, with 75% to 80% observed a single time. The ten top clones hold 7.2% of the sample.

The rearranged segments are TRBV28 and TRBJ2-7; the D gene cannot be named for sure. The sequencing used CD4+ T cells from blood, collected at baseline. This TCR was recovered from a human donor with classical Hodgkin lymphoma. The DNA sequence is as follows: TGTGCCAGCCACCGAAAGGGATACGAGCAGTACTTC. Translated, this gives CASHRKGYEQYF.